These 19 T cell receptor beta chains were all obtained from the same sample, sequenced in a study of metastatic and nonmetastatic thyroid tumors. None of the patients had undergone any treatment ahead of thyroid surgery. TCRdb reanalyzed the PCR reads via MiXCR. Of some 64,000 clones in the sample, 4% to 4.5% were seen once. Sequencing was done on a sample of blood. These receptors came from a female donor with papillary thyroid cancer or a benign thyroid nodule (not recorded which). Some clones in this sample may be carry-over from other donors' samples.

The V call is TRBV6-4, the J call TRBJ1-1, with 7 bases identical to TRBD1. Germline values: CDR1 MRHNA, CDR2 SNTAGT. The trim removed 6 bases at V and 1 base at J, leaving 5 bases unmatched. The CDR3 contains 14 residues. In nucleotides, the CDR3 is TGTGCCAGCAGGGGGACAGACAAGAACACTGAAGCTTTCTTT. It encodes CASRGTDKNTEAFF.

V is TRBV5-1 and J is TRBJ2-5; D is possibly TRBD1 or TRBD2 (5 bases each). V was shortened by 5 bases and J by 2 bases, with 13 bases between the two germline ends. In germline, CDR1 is SGHRS, CDR2 YFSETQ. The CDR3 contains 14 residues. The DNA for the CDR3 is TGCGCCAGCAGATTCTTCGAGGGGCAAGAGACCCAGTACTTC. Its protein is CASRFFEGQETQYF.

On this clone: This may arise from a read error, as a much more abundant clone is one base away. V and J are TRBV2 and TRBJ1-1, with 7 bases aligning to TRBD1. CDR1 is SNHLY and CDR2 is FYNNEI in the germline V gene. This CDR3 is 13 amino acids long. The V segment lost 11 bases and the J segment 2 bases; nucleotides outside the gene matches: 8. The CDR3 DNA sequence: TGTGCCTTTTCACAGGGGATTAACACTGAAGCTTTCTTT. The encoded protein is CAFSQGINTEAFF. The complete variable domain, with remaining parts taken from reference TRBV2 and TRBJ1-1, reads EPEVTQTPSHQVTQMGQEVILRCVPISNHLYFYWYRQILGQKVEFLVSFYNNEISEKSEIFDDQFSVERPDGSNFTLKIRSTKLEDSAMYFCAFSQGINTEAFFGQGTRLTVV.

This clone was observed at least ten times. V is TRBV7-9 and J is TRBJ1-1; no firm D call. V was cut by 1 base and J by 1 base, with 7 bases left in between. The V gene's germline CDR1 is SEHNR and CDR2 FQNEAQ (reference sequence). There are 14 residues in the CDR3. CDR3: CASSLDLENTEAFF. DNA for the CDR3: TGTGCCAGCAGCTTAGATCTAGAGAACACTGAAGCTTTCTTT.

Notes on this clone: One end of the junction does not line up with germline, which may come from a read error. DNA of the CDR3: TGTGCCCGCACCTCTCTTGGCGCCACTCAAAACTATGGCTACACGTTC. Amino acids: CARTSLGATQNYGYTF. The chain carries TRBV6-1 and TRBJ1-2; D gene uncertain. CDR1 and CDR2 (germline): MNHNS, SASEGT. CDR3 size: 16 residues.

V usage is TRBV2 and J usage is TRBJ1-2; D gene unclear. The germline V gene has CDR1 SNHLY and CDR2 FYNNEI. This CDR3 has 13 residues. V shed 5 bases and J shed 9 bases, with 16 bases lying between them. The CDR3 protein is CASSYPARIRYTF. The CDR3 nucleotides are TGTGCCAGCAGTTACCCCGCCCGAATTCGCTACACCTTC.

In this sample, this clone turned up a few times. This rearrangement joins TRBV28 to TRBJ2-6, with D unclear. The V gene lost 7 bases and the J gene lost 0 bases, with 19 bases spanning the gap. Germline V gene sequence: CDR1 MDHEN, CDR2 SYDVKM. CDR3 length: 18 amino acids. CDR3 residues: CASNPAAVATSGANVLTF. In DNA form, the CDR3 reads TGTGCCAGCAATCCCGCCGCGGTGGCTACCTCTGGGGCCAACGTCCTGACTTTC.

In this sample, this clone turned up a few times. This clone may be a read error of a much larger clone one base away. The chain couples TRBV9 to TRBJ2-5; the D is unclear. Trimming took off 3 bases at V and 5 bases at J, with 8 bases between the two ends. Germline values: CDR1 SGDLS, CDR2 YYNGEE. There are 12 residues in the CDR3. CDR3 loop: CASSGVNETQYF. The CDR3 nucleotides are TGTGCCAGCAGCGGTGTCAATGAGACCCAGTACTTC.

V is TRBV12-3 or TRBV12-4 and J is TRBJ2-3, with TRBD1 identical over 9 bases. Germline trimming cut 5 bases from V and 7 bases from J; bases unmatched to any gene: 13. CDR3 length: 16 amino acids. CDR3 nucleotide sequence: TGTGCCAGCAGTAGCCGGACAGGGGCTTATGAGAATACGCAGTATTTT. It specifies CASSSRTGAYENTQYF.

This clone was recorded a few times. The chain is built from TRBV7-3 and TRBJ1-1; D possibly corresponds to TRBD1 (5 bases). Trimming left V 2 bases short and J 1 base short, with 5 bases between. Germline CDR1 reads SGHTA; CDR2 reads FQGTGA. The CDR3 runs 13 residues. This CDR3 is CASSLGANTEAFF. The CDR3 DNA reads TGTGCCAGCAGCTTAGGGGCGAACACTGAAGCTTTCTTT. Supplemented by reference TRBV7-3 and TRBJ1-1, the full variable domain reads GAGVSQTPSNKVTEKGKYVELRCDPISGHTALYWYRQSLGQGPEFLIYFQGTGAADDSGLPNDRFFAVRPEGSVSTLKIQRTERGDSAVYLCASSLGANTEAFFGQGTRLTVV.

This clone was found many times. This chain joins TRBV28 and TRBJ1-1; tentative D call: TRBD1 (6 bases). CDR1 MDHEN and CDR2 SYDVKM come from the germline V gene. This CDR3 has 14 amino acids. V was clipped by 6 bases and J by 2 bases, with 13 bases between them. The CDR3 DNA reads as TGTGCCAGCAGGTTGACAGGTGCCAACACTGAAGCTTTCTTT. Translating it yields CASRLTGANTEAFF.

The gene calls are TRBV13 and TRBJ1-6, with D possibly matching TRBD1 (5 bases). This CDR3 spans 14 amino acids. CDR1 and CDR2 from the germline V gene are PRHDT and FYEKMQ (reference sequence). V dropped 4 bases and J dropped 7 bases, with 11 bases sitting between them. The DNA of the CDR3 is TGTGCCAGCAGCTGGGGGGGGGACAATTCACCCCTCCACTTT. Amino acids: CASSWGGDNSPLHF.

This clone was found a few times. The rearrangement uses TRBV6-5 and TRBJ2-5; 7 bases align to TRBD2. This CDR3 is 18 amino acids long. CDR1 MNHEY and CDR2 SVGAGI come from the germline V gene. The V and J ends lost 2 bases and 0 bases, in that order; junction bases with no gene match: 12. DNA of the CDR3: TGTGCCAGCAGTTACGGGACTATCGCGTATATATACCAAGAGACCCAGTACTTC. This encodes CASSYGTIAYIYQETQYF.

For this clone: A clone one base away is much larger, so this may be a read error. The chain is built from TRBV29-1 and TRBJ1-1; D ambiguous. The CDR3 runs 13 residues. Deletions cut 0 bases from V and 6 bases from J, with 11 bases between. Germline loops: CDR1 SQVTM, CDR2 ANQGSEA. The CDR3 spells CSVEEDGFAEAFF. Written as DNA, the CDR3 is TGCAGCGTTGAAGAAGATGGGTTCGCTGAAGCTTTCTTT. Drawing the rest from reference TRBV29-1 and TRBJ1-1, the complete variable domain is SAVISQKPSRDICQRGTSLTIQCQVDSQVTMMFWYRQQPGQSLTLIATANQGSEATYESGFVIDKFPISRPNLTFSTLTVSNMSPEDSSIYLCSVEEDGFAEAFFGQGTRLTVV.

This clone showed up many times. The chain couples TRBV24-1 to TRBJ2-3, with 8 bases lining up with TRBD2. This CDR3 spans 16 amino acids. With V trimmed by 0 bases and J by 3 bases, 4 bases remained unmatched. Germline V gene lookup returns CDR1 KGHDR and CDR2 SFDVKD. The CDR3 DNA reads as TGTGCCACCAGTGATTTGAAAGCGGGAGCAACAGATACGCAGTATTTT. This sequence encodes CATSDLKAGATDTQYF.

The table lists this clone with a few counts. A much larger clone differs by one base, so this may be a read error. In the same sample, other DNA sequences code for this CDR3. The chain has TRBV4-1 and TRBJ2-1; no clear D gene. The CDR3 is made up of 16 amino acids. Per germline, CDR1 MGHRA and CDR2 YSYEKL. V was clipped by 1 base and J by 2 bases, with 12 bases between them. DNA for the CDR3: TGCGCCAGCAGCCAAGCGTGGGGATCCACCTACAATGAGCAGTTCTTC. Translated: CASSQAWGSTYNEQFF.

The table lists this clone with many counts. J is TRBJ2-5 and V is TRBV9, with 7 nucleotides matching TRBD1. CDR1 is SGDLS, CDR2 YYNGEE, per germline. J was trimmed by 5 bases and V by 3 bases; bases with no gene match: 10. There are 15 residues in the CDR3. This chain's CDR3 is CASSASGQLVETQYF. For the CDR3, the DNA is TGTGCCAGCAGCGCCTCGGGACAGTTAGTGGAGACCCAGTACTTC.

About this clone itself: One junction end does not reproduce the germline sequence, and a read error may be involved. V gene TRBV7-9 combines with J gene TRBJ1-1; no reliable D call. CDR1 SEHNR and CDR2 FQNEAQ come from the germline V gene (reference sequence). The CDR3 has 14 residues. Here the CDR3 reads CSSSLQVGYTEAFF. As DNA, the CDR3 is TGCTCCAGCAGCTTACAAGTGGGTTATACTGAAGCTTTCTTT.

A remark on this clone: A junction end diverges from the germline sequence, so it may reflect a read error. V gene TRBV6-9 combines with J gene TRBJ2-7, with 11 bases fitting TRBD2. Germline CDR1 is MNHGY and CDR2 is SVAAGI. The CDR3 extends over 15 amino acids. In DNA, the CDR3 is TGTGCCAGCAGTGATTCGACTAGCGGGATAGGCGAGCAGTACTTC. Amino acid sequence: CASSDSTSGIGEQYF.